This TCR beta chain was identified in a study of response to subunit inactivated influenza vaccine. The germline V and J ends were trimmed by 7 bases and 1 base, with 10 bases remaining between them. The CDR3 runs to 12 residues. Germline V gives CDR1 SQVTM, CDR2 ANQGSEA. TCRdb processed the RT-PCR reads anew with MiXCR; each CDR3 protein has one entry. The table shows a few hundred thousand distinct CDR3 sequences, with 13% to 15% occurring only once. Note on this clonotype: Its antigen is still unknown.

Whole-study results and caveats: It was the authors' suggestion that each seasonal influenza vaccination recruits few new T cells.

This rearrangement joins TRBV29-1 to TRBJ2-5; unclear D gene. Sequenced here: PBMCs from blood, sampled 11 to 12 days after vaccination. The receptor's source is a middle-aged man who received an inactivated influenza vaccine. Written as DNA, the CDR3 is TGCAGCGCTACAGTGACCCAAGAGACCCAGTACTTC. Translation: CSATVTQETQYF.